The following is a TCR beta chain sequence with its context. Produced via immunoSEQ multiplex PCR; TCRdb's table is partial and in-frame only. The repertoire consists of roughly 290,000 clones, with approximately 85% occurring once and the leading ten covering roughly 4%. There are 15 residues in the CDR3. The germline CDR1 and CDR2 sequences are MNHEY and SVGAGI. V trimming: 6 bases; J trimming: 3 bases; junction bases outside the gene matches: 7. Two consecutive negative NP/OP PCR tests, clearance, or resolved symptoms defined Cohort 3 recovery. The data stem from a study of blood T cell repertoires in COVID-19.

The source of this sequence is a woman aged 25 to 39 who had recovered from COVID-19. The chain employs TRBV6-5 and TRBJ1-4; 7 bases fit TRBD1. The source material was PBMCs or T cells enriched from blood (not recorded which). The CDR3 region is CASRGQSSSNEKLFF. The CDR3 DNA follows: TGTGCCAGCAGGGGACAGTCGAGTTCTAATGAAAAACTGTTTTTT.